The next 8 T cell receptor beta chains were all read from a single sample in a study of CD8 T cells in ankylosing spondylitis (TCRdb year 2017). The method was 5' RACE. Instrument on record: Illumina HiSeq 2500. TCRdb took the public reads, trimmed them with fastp at Q25, ran MiXCR for clone calling and kept in-frame beta chains. A single entry per CDR3 protein holds the most common genes and DNA from its merged rows. For this sample the table gives about 240,000 distinct CDR3 sequences, of which around 9.2% were detected only once. The ten largest make up around 7% of the sample. Specimen: blood, either unsorted or a sorted T cell fraction (not recorded which). Source of these receptors: a male donor with ankylosing spondylitis or in good health (not recorded which).

This clonotype was observed many times. The chain employs TRBV20-1 and TRBJ1-3, with D perhaps TRBD1 (5 bases). Deletions cut 5 bases from V and 5 bases from J, with 13 bases between. Per germline, CDR1 DFQATT and CDR2 SNEGSKA (reference sequence). This CDR3 contains 13 residues. CDR3 loop: CSAGDRTRNTIYF. The CDR3 nucleotides are TGCAGTGCTGGGGACCGGACCCGAAACACCATATATTTT.

At least ten counts were recorded for this clonotype. V usage is TRBV6-1 and J usage is TRBJ1-2; 9 bases agree with TRBD1. Germline V CDR1 and CDR2: MNHNS, SASEGT. After removal of 6 bases from V and 8 bases from J, the junction contained 10 bases not matched to a gene. This CDR3 region has 14 residues. This CDR3 is CASRPPGQGGGYTF. As DNA, the CDR3 is TGTGCCAGCAGACCACCGGGACAGGGCGGCGGCTACACCTTC.

This clonotype appeared many times. The rearrangement uses TRBV5-1 and TRBJ1-2, with 7 positions matching TRBD1. Germline lookup yields CDR1 SGHRS and CDR2 YFSETQ. The junction had 7 bases not matched to a gene; V was cut back by 1 base and J by 4 bases. The CDR3 totals 15 residues. This CDR3 is CASSLTGEGTYGYTF. CDR3 nucleotide sequence: TGCGCCAGCAGCTTGACAGGGGAAGGGACCTATGGCTACACCTTC.

This clonotype was seen a handful of times. The rearrangement uses TRBV12-3 or TRBV12-4 and TRBJ2-7, with D perhaps assigned TRBD1 or TRBD2 (6 bases each). The CDR3 loop spans 14 amino acids. The V end was cut by 7 bases, the J end by 0 bases, with 13 bases between. Here the CDR3 DNA reads TGTGCCAGCACCTTGGGGGGCAGCTCCTACGAGCAGTACTTC. This translates into CASTLGGSSYEQYF.

This clonotype was recorded at least ten times. The rearrangement links TRBV5-1 to TRBJ2-2, with D maybe TRBD2 (5 bases). The CDR3 is 16 residues long. V was cut by 4 bases and J by 0 bases, with 13 bases left in between. Germline V gene lookup returns CDR1 SGHRS and CDR2 YFSETQ. The CDR3 here is CASSITGKANTGELFF. For the CDR3, the DNA is TGCGCCAGCAGCATAACGGGGAAAGCGAACACCGGGGAGCTGTTTTTT. Full variable domain (outside the CDR3, taken from reference TRBV5-1 and TRBJ2-2): KAGVTQTPRYLIKTRGQQVTLSCSPISGHRSVSWYQQTPGQGLQFLFEYFSETQRNKGNFPGRFSGRQFSNSRSEMNVSTLELGDSALYLCASSITGKANTGELFFGEGSRLTVL.

In regard to this clonotype: This may stem from a read error, because a much larger clone lies one nucleotide away. The final CDR3 position lacks the conserved phenylalanine or tryptophan, pointing to a likely read error. The chain uses TRBV5-6 and TRBJ1-5; the D is unclear. The length of the CDR3 is 15 residues. Per germline, CDR1 SGHDT and CDR2 YYEEEE. The V and J ends lost 0 bases and 1 base respectively, with 8 bases between them. CDR3 DNA sequence: TGTGCCAGCAGCTTGGGGGCGAGGAGCAATCAGCCCCAGCATTCT. Protein product: CASSLGARSNQPQHS.

The chain is built from TRBV7-2 and TRBJ2-1, with D perhaps TRBD1 (5 bases). From germline, CDR1 is SGHTA and CDR2 FQGNSA. There are 14 residues in the CDR3. With 1 base removed from V and 6 bases from J, the gap between germline ends came to 10 bases. CDR3 sequence: CASSLVGASNEQFF. The CDR3 coding sequence is TGTGCCAGCAGCTTAGTAGGGGCTAGCAATGAGCAGTTCTTC.

This clonotype was counted ten times or more. The V call is TRBV5-1, the J call TRBJ2-3; D perhaps matches TRBD2 (6 bases). The V and J ends lost 4 bases and 0 bases respectively, with 12 bases between them. Germline V lookup: CDR1 SGHRS, CDR2 YFSETQ. This CDR3 spans 15 amino acids. As DNA, the CDR3 is TGCGCCAGCAGCGAGGACGGGACTAGCACAGATACGCAGTATTTT. As protein: CASSEDGTSTDTQYF.